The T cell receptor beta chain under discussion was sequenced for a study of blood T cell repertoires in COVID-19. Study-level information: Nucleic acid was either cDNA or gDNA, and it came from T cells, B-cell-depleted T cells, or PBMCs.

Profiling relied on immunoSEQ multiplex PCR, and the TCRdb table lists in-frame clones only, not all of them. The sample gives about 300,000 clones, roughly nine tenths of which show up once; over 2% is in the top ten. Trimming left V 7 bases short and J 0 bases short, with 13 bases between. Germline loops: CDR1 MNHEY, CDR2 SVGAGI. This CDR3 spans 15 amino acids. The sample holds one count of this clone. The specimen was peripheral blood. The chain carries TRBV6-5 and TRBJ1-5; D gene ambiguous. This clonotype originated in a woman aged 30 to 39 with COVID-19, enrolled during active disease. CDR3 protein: CASISRVFSNQPQHF. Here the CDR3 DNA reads TGTGCCAGCATTAGCCGGGTCTTTAGCAATCAGCCCCAGCATTTT.